This entry lists 3 T cell receptor beta chains sequenced from one sample in a study of response to subunit inactivated influenza vaccine. TCRdb reprocessed the RT-PCR reads via MiXCR and lists one record per CDR3 protein. The sample includes some 480,000 distinct CDR3 sequences, approximately 10% of them seen just once. Sample: PBMCs from blood, taken roughly 6 weeks after vaccination. The receptors here all came from a man over 45 who received an inactivated influenza vaccine.

J is TRBJ2-2 and V is TRBV12-3 or TRBV12-4, with a tentative D call TRBD1 (5 bases). This CDR3 spans 15 amino acids. The V gene lost 6 bases and the J gene lost 3 bases, with 14 bases spanning the gap. The CDR3 coding sequence is TGTGCCAGCAGAAGAGACAGATTAGACACCGGGGAGCTGTTTTTT. Translating it yields CASRRDRLDTGELFF.

The genes are TRBV12-3 or TRBV12-4 and TRBJ2-6; TRBD1 aligns across 7 bases. With V trimmed by 7 bases and J by 0 bases, 3 bases remained unmatched. CDR3 length equals 15 residues. CDR3 sequence: CASIKGASGANVLTF. The CDR3 DNA is TGTGCCAGCATTAAGGGGGCCTCTGGGGCCAACGTCCTGACTTTC.

This clonotype was detected only a few times. V and J are TRBV5-1 and TRBJ2-2; TRBD1 matches 9 bases. Germline V gives CDR1 SGHRS, CDR2 YFSETQ. Trimming took 4 bases from V and 4 from J; bases not matched to a gene: 14. The length of the CDR3 is 18 residues. The CDR3: CASSQDPFGQGSTGELFF. Here the CDR3 DNA reads TGCGCCAGCAGCCAGGACCCTTTCGGACAGGGGAGCACCGGGGAGCTGTTTTTT.